This T cell receptor beta chain was sequenced for a study of CD8 T cells in Susac syndrome. The count of this clonotype is one. The CDR3 contains 14 residues. V shed 0 bases, J shed 4 bases, and the junction held 0 bases outside the gene matches. Germline-derived CDR1 and CDR2 are LGHNA and YNFKEQ. Random-hexamer reverse transcription was applied to roughly 0.45 to 1 ug RNA. TCRdb reprocessed the immunoSEQ multiplex PCR reads with MiXCR, giving one entry per CDR3 protein. The sample has some 94,000 distinct CDR3 sequences; about 95% are singletons. The source of this sequence is a human donor with Susac syndrome. The sample taken for sequencing was CD4+ T cells from PBMCs. The V gene is TRBV4-2, the J gene TRBJ1-2, with 9 nucleotides matching TRBD1. The CDR3: CASSQEQGAYGYTF. The DNA of the CDR3 is TGTGCCAGCAGCCAAGAACAGGGGGCCTATGGCTACACCTTC.